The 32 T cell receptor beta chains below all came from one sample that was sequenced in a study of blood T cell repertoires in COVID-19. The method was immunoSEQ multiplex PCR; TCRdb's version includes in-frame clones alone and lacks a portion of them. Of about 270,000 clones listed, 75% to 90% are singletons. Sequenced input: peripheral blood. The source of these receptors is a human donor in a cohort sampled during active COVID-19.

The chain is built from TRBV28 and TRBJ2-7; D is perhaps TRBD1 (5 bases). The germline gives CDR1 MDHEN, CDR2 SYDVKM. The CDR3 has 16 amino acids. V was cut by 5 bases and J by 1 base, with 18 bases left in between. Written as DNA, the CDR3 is TGTGCCAGCAGTCCCCGATGGGGCAATTATTCCTACGAGCAGTACTTC. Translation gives CASSPRWGNYSYEQYF.

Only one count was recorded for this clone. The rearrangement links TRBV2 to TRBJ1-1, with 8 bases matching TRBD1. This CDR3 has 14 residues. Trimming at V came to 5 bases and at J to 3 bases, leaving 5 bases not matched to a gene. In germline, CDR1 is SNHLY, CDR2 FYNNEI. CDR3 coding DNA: TGTGCCAGCAGTCAGGGGGCCTACGACACTGAAGCTTTCTTT. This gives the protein CASSQGAYDTEAFF.

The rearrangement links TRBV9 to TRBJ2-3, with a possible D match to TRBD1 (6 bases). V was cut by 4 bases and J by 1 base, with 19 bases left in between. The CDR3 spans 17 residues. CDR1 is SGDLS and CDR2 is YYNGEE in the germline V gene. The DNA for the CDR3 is TGTGCCAGCAGCCTAGAAGGTTGGGGGCTCGGCACAGATACGCAGTATTTT. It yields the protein CASSLEGWGLGTDTQYF.

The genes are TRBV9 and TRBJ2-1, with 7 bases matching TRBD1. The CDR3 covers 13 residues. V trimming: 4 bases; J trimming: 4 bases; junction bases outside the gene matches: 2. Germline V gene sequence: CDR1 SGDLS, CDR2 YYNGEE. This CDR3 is CASSSQGYNEQFF. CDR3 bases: TGTGCCAGCAGCTCACAGGGGTACAATGAGCAGTTCTTC.

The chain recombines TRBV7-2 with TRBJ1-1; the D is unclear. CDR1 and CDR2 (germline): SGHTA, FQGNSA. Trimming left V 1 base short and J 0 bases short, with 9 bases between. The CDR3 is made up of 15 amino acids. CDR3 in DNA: TGTGCCAGCAGCTTAGTGGTCAGATTGAACACTGAAGCTTTCTTT. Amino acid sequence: CASSLVVRLNTEAFF.

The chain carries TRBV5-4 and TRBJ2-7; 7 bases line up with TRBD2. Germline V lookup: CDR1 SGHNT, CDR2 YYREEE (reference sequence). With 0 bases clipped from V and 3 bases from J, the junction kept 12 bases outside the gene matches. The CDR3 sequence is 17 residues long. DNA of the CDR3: TGTGCCAGCAGCTTGGATGCGGGTGGACTAGTGGGCTACGAGCAGTACTTC. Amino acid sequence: CASSLDAGGLVGYEQYF.

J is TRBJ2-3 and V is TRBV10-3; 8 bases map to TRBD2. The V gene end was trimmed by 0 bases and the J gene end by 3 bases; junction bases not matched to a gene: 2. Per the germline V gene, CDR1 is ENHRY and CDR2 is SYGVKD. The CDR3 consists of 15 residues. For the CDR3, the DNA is TGTGCCATCAGTGAGTCCGGACTAGCTACAGATACGCAGTATTTT. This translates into CAISESGLATDTQYF.

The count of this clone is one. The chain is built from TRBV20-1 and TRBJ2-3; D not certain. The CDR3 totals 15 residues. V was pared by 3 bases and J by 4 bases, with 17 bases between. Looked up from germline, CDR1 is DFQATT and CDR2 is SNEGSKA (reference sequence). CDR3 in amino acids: CSASGSPAAPDTQYF. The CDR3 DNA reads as TGCAGTGCTAGTGGCTCACCCGCGGCCCCAGATACGCAGTATTTT.

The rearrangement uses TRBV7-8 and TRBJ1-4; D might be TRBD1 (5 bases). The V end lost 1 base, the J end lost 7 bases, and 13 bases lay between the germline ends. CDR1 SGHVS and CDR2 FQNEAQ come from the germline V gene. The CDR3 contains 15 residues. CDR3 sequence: CASSLGQGLGEKLFF. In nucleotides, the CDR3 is TGTGCCAGCAGCTTAGGGCAGGGCTTGGGTGAAAAACTGTTTTTT. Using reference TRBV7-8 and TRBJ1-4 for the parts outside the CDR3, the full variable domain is GAGVSQSPRYKVAKRGQDVALRCDPISGHVSLFWYQQALGQGPEFLTYFQNEAQLDKSGLPSDRFFAERPEGSVSTLKIQRTQQEDSAVYLCASSLGQGLGEKLFFGSGTQLSVL.

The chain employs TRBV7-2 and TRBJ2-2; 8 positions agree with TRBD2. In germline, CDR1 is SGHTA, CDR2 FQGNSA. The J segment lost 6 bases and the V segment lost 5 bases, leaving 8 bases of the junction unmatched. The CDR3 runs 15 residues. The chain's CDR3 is CASSLGTSYAGELFF. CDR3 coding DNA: TGTGCCAGCAGCCTAGGGACTAGTTATGCCGGGGAGCTGTTTTTT.

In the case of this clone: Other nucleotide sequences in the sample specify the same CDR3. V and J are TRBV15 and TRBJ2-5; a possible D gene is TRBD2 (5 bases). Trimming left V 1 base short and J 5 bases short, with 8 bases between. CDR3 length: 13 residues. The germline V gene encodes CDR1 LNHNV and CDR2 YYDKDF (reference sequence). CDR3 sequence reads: CATSRGRRETQYF. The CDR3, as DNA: TGTGCCACCAGCAGAGGGAGGAGGGAGACCCAGTACTTC.

The CDR3 DNA reads as TGTGCCAGCCCTGCAGGCGGACTAGCGGGAGGGCCCTCCTACAATGAGCAGTTCTTC. Its translation: CASPAGGLAGGPSYNEQFF. The chain has TRBV5-4 and TRBJ2-1; 15 bases are a match to TRBD2. This CDR3 region has 19 residues. Germline V gene lookup returns CDR1 SGHNT and CDR2 YYREEE (reference sequence). V was clipped by 7 bases and J by 0 bases; unmatched bases: 11.

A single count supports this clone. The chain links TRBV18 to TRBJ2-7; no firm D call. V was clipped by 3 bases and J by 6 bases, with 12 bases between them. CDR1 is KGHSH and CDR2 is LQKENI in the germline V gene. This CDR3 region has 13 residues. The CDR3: CASSPVTGGEQYF. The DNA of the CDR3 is TGTGCCAGCTCACCGGTGACCGGCGGCGAGCAGTACTTC.

CDR3 DNA sequence: TGTGCCAGCAGCTTGACTAACACCGGGGAGCTGTTTTTT. Translating it yields CASSLTNTGELFF. The genes are TRBV5-6 and TRBJ2-2, with D uncertain. V was trimmed by 1 base and J by 2 bases, leaving 3 bases between them. The V gene's germline CDR1 is SGHDT and CDR2 YYEEEE. This CDR3 is built from 13 residues. Together with reference TRBV5-6 and TRBJ2-2, the CDR3 gives the full variable domain: DAGVTQSPTHLIKTRGQQVTLRCSPKSGHDTVSWYQQALGQGPQFIFQYYEEEERQRGNFPDRFSGHQFPNYSSELNVNALLLGDSALYLCASSLTNTGELFFGEGSRLTVL.

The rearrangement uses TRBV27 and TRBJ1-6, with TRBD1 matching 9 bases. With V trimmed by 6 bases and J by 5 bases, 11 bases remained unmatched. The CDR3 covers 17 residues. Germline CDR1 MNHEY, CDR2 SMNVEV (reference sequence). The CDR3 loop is CASRKGQGGFHNSPLHF. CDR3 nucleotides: TGTGCCAGCAGGAAGGGACAGGGCGGATTCCATAATTCACCCCTCCACTTT.

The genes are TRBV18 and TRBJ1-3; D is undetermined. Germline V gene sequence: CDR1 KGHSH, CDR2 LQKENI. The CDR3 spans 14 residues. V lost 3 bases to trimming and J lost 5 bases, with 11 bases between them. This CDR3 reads CASSPPFGRNTIYF. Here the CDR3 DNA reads TGTGCCAGCTCACCGCCTTTCGGGAGAAACACCATATATTTT.

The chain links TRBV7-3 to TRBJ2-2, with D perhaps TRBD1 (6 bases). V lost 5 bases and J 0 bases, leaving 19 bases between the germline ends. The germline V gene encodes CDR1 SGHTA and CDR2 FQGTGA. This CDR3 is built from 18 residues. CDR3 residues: CASSQKGTGTSNTGELFF. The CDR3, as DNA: TGTGCCAGCAGCCAAAAAGGGACCGGGACATCGAACACCGGGGAGCTGTTTTTT. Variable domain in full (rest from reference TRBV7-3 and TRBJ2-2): GAGVSQTPSNKVTEKGKYVELRCDPISGHTALYWYRQSLGQGPEFLIYFQGTGAADDSGLPNDRFFAVRPEGSVSTLKIQRTERGDSAVYLCASSQKGTGTSNTGELFFGEGSRLTVL.

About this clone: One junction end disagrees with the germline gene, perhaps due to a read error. The CDR3 DNA follows: TGTGCTAGCAGCTTATCTAGCGGGGGAGGCACAGATACGCAGTATTTT. Translating gives CASSLSSGGGTDTQYF. The chain has TRBV7-7 and TRBJ2-3, with 10 bases identical to TRBD2. This CDR3 is built from 16 residues. Per the germline V gene, CDR1 is SSHAT and CDR2 is FNYEAQ (reference sequence). The variable domain in full, completed from reference TRBV7-7 and TRBJ2-3, reads GAGVSQSPRYKVTKRGQDVTLRCDPISSHATLYWYQQALGQGPEFLTYFNYEAQPDKSGLPSDRFSAERPEGSISTLTIQRTEQRDSAMYRCASSLSSGGGTDTQYFGPGTRLTVL.

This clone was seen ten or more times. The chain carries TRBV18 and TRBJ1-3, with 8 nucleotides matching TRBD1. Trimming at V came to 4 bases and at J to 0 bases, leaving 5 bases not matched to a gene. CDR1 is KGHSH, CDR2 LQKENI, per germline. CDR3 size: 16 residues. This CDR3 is CASSQDRAGSGNTIYF. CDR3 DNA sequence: TGTGCCAGCTCACAGGACAGGGCCGGCTCTGGAAACACCATATATTTT.

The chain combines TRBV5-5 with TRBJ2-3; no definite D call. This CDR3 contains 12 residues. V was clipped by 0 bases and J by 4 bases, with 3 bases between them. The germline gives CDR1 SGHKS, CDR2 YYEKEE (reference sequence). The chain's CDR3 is CASSLVADTQYF. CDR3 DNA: TGTGCCAGCAGCTTGGTCGCAGATACGCAGTATTTT.

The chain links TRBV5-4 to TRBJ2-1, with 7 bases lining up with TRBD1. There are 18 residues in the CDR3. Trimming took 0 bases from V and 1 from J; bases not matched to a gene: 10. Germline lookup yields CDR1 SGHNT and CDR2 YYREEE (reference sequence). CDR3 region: CASSLAGRGSRSYNEQFF. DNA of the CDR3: TGTGCCAGCAGCTTGGCGGGCAGGGGGTCACGGTCCTACAATGAGCAGTTCTTC.

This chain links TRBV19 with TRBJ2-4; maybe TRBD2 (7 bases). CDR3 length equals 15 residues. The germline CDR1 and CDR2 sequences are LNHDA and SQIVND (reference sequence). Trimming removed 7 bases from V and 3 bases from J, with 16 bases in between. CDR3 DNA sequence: TGTGCCAGTAACGCCCGGGGGGCGGGCAAAAACATTCAGTACTTC. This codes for CASNARGAGKNIQYF.

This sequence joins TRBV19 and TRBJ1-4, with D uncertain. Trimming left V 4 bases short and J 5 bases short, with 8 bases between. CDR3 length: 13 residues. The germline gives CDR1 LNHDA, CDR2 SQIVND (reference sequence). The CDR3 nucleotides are TGTGCCAGTAGTAGACATCGGAATGAAAAACTGTTTTTT. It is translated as CASSRHRNEKLFF.

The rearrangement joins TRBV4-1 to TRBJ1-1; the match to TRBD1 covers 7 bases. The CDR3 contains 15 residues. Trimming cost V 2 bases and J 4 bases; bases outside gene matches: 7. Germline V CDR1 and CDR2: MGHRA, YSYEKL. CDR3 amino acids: CASSQQRDSSTEAFF. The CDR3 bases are TGCGCCAGCAGCCAACAAAGGGACAGTTCCACTGAAGCTTTCTTT.

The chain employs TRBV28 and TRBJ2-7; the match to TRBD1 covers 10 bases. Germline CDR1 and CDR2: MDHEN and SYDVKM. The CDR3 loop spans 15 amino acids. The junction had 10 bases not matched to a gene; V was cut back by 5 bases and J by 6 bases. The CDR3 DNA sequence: TGTGCCAGCAGTATCCCTCCCGGGACAGGGGTCGAGCAGTACTTC. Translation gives CASSIPPGTGVEQYF.

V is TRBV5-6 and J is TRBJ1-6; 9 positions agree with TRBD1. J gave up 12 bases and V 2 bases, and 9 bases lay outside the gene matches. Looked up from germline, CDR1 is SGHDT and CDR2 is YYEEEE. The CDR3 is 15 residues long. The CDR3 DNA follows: TGTGCCAGCAGCTTTGGGGAGAACAGGGGGCAACCCCTCCACTTT. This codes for CASSFGENRGQPLHF.

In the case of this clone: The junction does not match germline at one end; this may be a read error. The CDR3 loop reads CASSLAPGTTEQFF. The CDR3 DNA follows: TGTGCTAGCAGCTTAGCGCCGGGGACTACCGAGCAGTTCTTC. This chain joins TRBV7-7 and TRBJ2-1, with 7 positions matching TRBD2. The CDR3 loop spans 14 amino acids. Germline V gene sequence: CDR1 SSHAT, CDR2 FNYEAQ (reference sequence). Combining the CDR3 with reference TRBV7-7 and TRBJ2-1 gives the whole variable domain GAGVSQSPRYKVTKRGQDVTLRCDPISSHATLYWYQQALGQGPEFLTYFNYEAQPDKSGLPSDRFSAERPEGSISTLTIQRTEQRDSAMYRCASSLAPGTTEQFFGPGTRLTVL.

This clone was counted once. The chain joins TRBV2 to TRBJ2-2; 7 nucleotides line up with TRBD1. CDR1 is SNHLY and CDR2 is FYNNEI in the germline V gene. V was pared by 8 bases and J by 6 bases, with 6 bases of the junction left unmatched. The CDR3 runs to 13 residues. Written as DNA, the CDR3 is TGTGCCAGCCGGACAGGTTATTCCGGGGAGCTGTTTTTT. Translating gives CASRTGYSGELFF.

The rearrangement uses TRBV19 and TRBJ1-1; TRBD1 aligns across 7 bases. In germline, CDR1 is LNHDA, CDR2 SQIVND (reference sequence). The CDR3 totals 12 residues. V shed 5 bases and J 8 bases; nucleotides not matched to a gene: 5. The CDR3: CASSRQGGEAFF. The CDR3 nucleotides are TGTGCCAGTAGTCGCCAGGGGGGAGAAGCTTTCTTT.

The DNA of the CDR3 is TGTGCCAGCAGCGCGACAGCGCTCGCGGGAAACACCATATATTTT. It yields the protein CASSATALAGNTIYF. V gene TRBV6-5 combines with J gene TRBJ1-3; TRBD1 might be the D (5 bases). The germline CDR1 and CDR2 sequences are MNHEY and SVGAGI. This CDR3 spans 15 amino acids. The V gene lost 6 bases and the J gene lost 4 bases, with 16 bases spanning the gap.

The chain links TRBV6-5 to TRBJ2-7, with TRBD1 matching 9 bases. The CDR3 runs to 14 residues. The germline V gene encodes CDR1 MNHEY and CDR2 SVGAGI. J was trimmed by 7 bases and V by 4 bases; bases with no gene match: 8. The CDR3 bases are TGTGCCAGCAGTTCTCCACAGGGGGCAAGGGAGCAGTACTTC. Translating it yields CASSSPQGAREQYF.

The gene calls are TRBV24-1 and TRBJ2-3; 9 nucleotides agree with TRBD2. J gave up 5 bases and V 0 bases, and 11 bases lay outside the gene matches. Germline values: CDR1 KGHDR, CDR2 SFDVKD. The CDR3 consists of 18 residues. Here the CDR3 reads CATSDLQGGGGAGDTQYF. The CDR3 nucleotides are TGTGCCACCAGTGATTTGCAAGGAGGCGGGGGGGCCGGAGATACGCAGTATTTT.